The next 31 T cell receptor beta chains were all read from a single sample in a study of shared clonotypes between healthy human individuals. Clones were read by immunoSEQ multiplex PCR, and TCRdb kept only the in-frame ones, dropping some. This table has approximately 1,000,000 clones, approximately 75% appearing once. The sequencing sample was made of memory CD4+ T cells from PBMCs. Subset here: CD45RA-negative fraction. The receptors shown here come from a man younger than 30 in good health. Some clones in this sample may be carry-over from other donors' samples.

The chain recombines TRBV28 with TRBJ2-4, with 7 positions matching TRBD1. V was pared by 5 bases and J by 2 bases, with 6 bases of the junction left unmatched. The germline gives CDR1 MDHEN, CDR2 SYDVKM. The CDR3 runs 15 residues. The CDR3 bases are TGTGCCAGCAGTGTACCGGGACAGACCAAAAACATTCAGTACTTC. This codes for CASSVPGQTKNIQYF.

A note on this clone: A read error may be the cause here, since a much bigger clone is one base away. The identical CDR3 is also encoded by other nucleotide sequences in the sample. The chain carries TRBV10-2 and TRBJ1-5; tentatively, D is TRBD1 (6 bases). Between the trimmed V and J ends, which lost 4 bases and 2 bases, there was a span of 6 bases. CDR3 size: 13 residues. Germline V gives CDR1 WSHSY, CDR2 SAAADI. CDR3: CASSGQGNQPQHF. The CDR3 bases are TGCGCCAGCAGTGGACAGGGCAATCAGCCCCAGCATTTT.

The rearrangement links TRBV7-2 to TRBJ2-3, with TRBD1 as a possible D gene (6 bases). The CDR3 runs to 17 residues. V was cut by 5 bases and J by 1 base, with 19 bases left in between. CDR1 and CDR2 (germline): SGHTA, FQGNSA. CDR3 coding DNA: TGTGCCAGCAGCCCCCCAGGCAGGGGATATGGCACAGATACGCAGTATTTT. Encoded protein: CASSPPGRGYGTDTQYF. Variable domain in full (rest from reference TRBV7-2 and TRBJ2-3): GAGVSQSPSNKVTEKGKDVELRCDPISGHTALYWYRQSLGQGLEFLIYFQGNSAPDKSGLPSDRFSAERTGGSVSTLTIQRTQQEDSAVYLCASSPPGRGYGTDTQYFGPGTRLTVL.

The genes are TRBV5-1 and TRBJ1-3; D is unresolved. V lost 4 bases, J lost 2 bases, and 7 bases lay in between. CDR1 is SGHRS, CDR2 YFSETQ, per germline. This CDR3 comprises 13 residues. In nucleotides, the CDR3 is TGCGCCAGCAGCCCAACTACTGGAAACACCATATATTTT. Translated, it gives CASSPTTGNTIYF.

This sequence joins TRBV28 and TRBJ1-4, with 8 bases lining up with TRBD1. Germline trimming cut 6 bases from V and 6 bases from J; bases unmatched to any gene: 9. The germline V gene has CDR1 MDHEN and CDR2 SYDVKM. The CDR3 runs 15 residues. CDR3 loop: CASSPTGTGYEKLFF. CDR3 sequence (DNA): TGTGCCAGCAGCCCCACCGGGACAGGTTATGAAAAACTGTTTTTT. Based on the CDR3 plus reference TRBV28 and TRBJ1-4, the full variable domain is DVKVTQSSRYLVKRTGEKVFLECVQDMDHENMFWYRQDPGLGLRLIYFSYDVKMKEKGDIPEGYSVSREKKERFSLILESASTNQTSMYLCASSPTGTGYEKLFFGSGTQLSVL.

This sequence joins TRBV30 and TRBJ2-3; 7 bases align to TRBD1. Trimming cost V 3 bases and J 2 bases; bases outside gene matches: 11. CDR3 length equals 16 residues. Germline V gene data show CDR1 as GTSNPN and CDR2 as SVGIG (reference sequence). The CDR3 loop reads CAWRPTRDRSTDTQYF. The CDR3 nucleotides read TGTGCCTGGAGGCCCACCAGGGACAGATCCACAGATACGCAGTATTTT. The variable domain in full, completed from reference TRBV30 and TRBJ2-3, reads SQTIHQWPATLVQPVGSPLSLECTVEGTSNPNLYWYRQAAGRGLQLLFYSVGIGQISSEVPQNLSASRPQDRQFILSSKKLLLSDSGFYLCAWRPTRDRSTDTQYFGPGTRLTVL.

This chain's CDR3 is CASSVSPGPQETQYF. CDR3 DNA sequence: TGTGCCAGCAGCGTGAGCCCAGGACCTCAAGAGACCCAGTACTTC. The J gene is TRBJ2-5, the V gene TRBV9, with D unresolved. This CDR3 contains 15 residues. V lost 2 bases and J lost 2, with 13 bases in between. Germline V gene data show CDR1 as SGDLS and CDR2 as YYNGEE.

The V gene is TRBV5-4, the J gene TRBJ2-2, with TRBD1 matching over 8 bases. Germline V gives CDR1 SGHNT, CDR2 YYREEE (reference sequence). The CDR3 spans 16 residues. J was trimmed by 3 bases and V by 4 bases; bases with no gene match: 8. DNA for the CDR3: TGTGCCAGCAGCGACCAGGGGGCGCCGGACACCGGGGAGCTGTTTTTT. This gives the protein CASSDQGAPDTGELFF.

The rearrangement links TRBV7-9 to TRBJ1-1; D is undetermined. The germline V and J ends were trimmed by 2 bases and 2 bases, with 9 bases remaining between them. Per the germline V gene, CDR1 is SEHNR and CDR2 is FQNEAQ (reference sequence). The CDR3 sequence is 14 residues long. The CDR3 DNA reads TGTGCCAGCAGCTTACGGGCGGCTAACACTGAAGCTTTCTTT. Its translation: CASSLRAANTEAFF.

The CDR3 coding sequence is TGCGCCAGCAGCCAAGTGGCTGTTGAGACCCAGTACTTC. Amino acids: CASSQVAVETQYF. The chain links TRBV4-1 to TRBJ2-5; no clear D gene. The CDR3 is made up of 13 amino acids. Trimming removed 1 base at V and 5 bases at J, with 8 bases between. In germline, CDR1 is MGHRA, CDR2 YSYEKL.

The sample holds one count of this clone. This rearrangement joins TRBV7-9 to TRBJ2-1; D not resolved. Germline V CDR1 and CDR2: SEHNR, FQNEAQ (reference sequence). Trimming took off 5 bases at V and 0 bases at J, with 8 bases between the two ends. The length of the CDR3 is 14 residues. The CDR3 reads CASSQLNSYNEQFF. The CDR3 DNA is TGTGCCAGCAGCCAACTAAACTCCTACAATGAGCAGTTCTTC.

The chain carries TRBV28 and TRBJ2-3; D might be TRBD1 or TRBD2, each matching 5 bases. Trimming removed 4 bases from V and 0 bases from J, with 11 bases in between. The CDR3 has 15 amino acids. Germline-derived CDR1 and CDR2 are MDHEN and SYDVKM. In nucleotides, the CDR3 is TGTGCCAGCAGTTACGGGACGGTCAGCACAGATACGCAGTATTTT. As protein: CASSYGTVSTDTQYF.

The chain employs TRBV2 and TRBJ2-5; D is undetermined. Per the germline V gene, CDR1 is SNHLY and CDR2 is FYNNEI. CDR3 length equals 14 residues. V was cut by 7 bases and J by 3 bases, with 15 bases left in between. The CDR3 spells CASIPLRQEETQYF. In nucleotides, the CDR3 is TGTGCCAGCATACCTCTCAGACAAGAAGAGACCCAGTACTTC.

V is TRBV11-1 and J is TRBJ2-3; D ambiguous. The germline V and J ends were trimmed by 2 bases and 0 bases, with 6 bases remaining between them. Germline assignment: CDR1 SGHAT and CDR2 FQDESV (reference sequence). The length of the CDR3 is 14 residues. The CDR3 here is CASSLSGSTDTQYF. CDR3 bases: TGTGCCAGCAGCTTATCTGGGAGCACAGATACGCAGTATTTT.

The chain employs TRBV29-1 and TRBJ1-1; a weak D match, TRBD1 (6 bases). The CDR3 has 15 residues. Trimming removed 3 bases from V and 4 bases from J, with 18 bases in between. Germline V gene sequence: CDR1 SQVTM, CDR2 ANQGSEA. CDR3 nucleotides: TGCAGCGTTGATTCAACAGGGCGCTGGGGCACTGAAGCTTTCTTT. Translated, it gives CSVDSTGRWGTEAFF. The full variable domain, with the rest looked up from reference TRBV29-1 and TRBJ1-1, is SAVISQKPSRDICQRGTSLTIQCQVDSQVTMMFWYRQQPGQSLTLIATANQGSEATYESGFVIDKFPISRPNLTFSTLTVSNMSPEDSSIYLCSVDSTGRWGTEAFFGQGTRLTVV.

The gene calls are TRBV28 and TRBJ2-2; 10 positions match TRBD1. Germline CDR1 and CDR2: MDHEN and SYDVKM. This CDR3 comprises 18 residues. The V gene end was trimmed by 4 bases and the J gene end by 2 bases; junction bases not matched to a gene: 10. In DNA form, the CDR3 reads TGTGCCAGCAGTTCCAACCCGGGACAGGGGTTTAACACCGGGGAGCTGTTTTTT. This sequence encodes CASSSNPGQGFNTGELFF.

The V and J genes are TRBV6-5 and TRBJ1-3; D unresolved. The V and J ends lost 0 bases and 4 bases respectively, with 7 bases between them. Germline V lookup: CDR1 MNHEY, CDR2 SVGAGI. This CDR3 has 14 residues. The CDR3 reads CASSYSIAGNTIYF. In nucleotides, the CDR3 is TGTGCCAGCAGTTACTCGATTGCCGGAAACACCATATATTTT.

V is TRBV7-6 and J is TRBJ2-5; 9 bases align to TRBD2. Germline V gene data show CDR1 as SGHVS and CDR2 as FNYEAQ. The CDR3 covers 16 residues. The V and J ends lost 6 bases and 5 bases, in that order; junction bases with no gene match: 13. This CDR3 is CASSQILAGREETQYF. The CDR3 bases are TGTGCCAGCAGTCAAATCCTAGCGGGAAGGGAGGAGACCCAGTACTTC.

This clone was recorded once. CDR3 in amino acids: CASSQDRARGYGYTF. CDR3 bases: TGCGCCAGCAGCCAAGATCGTGCCAGGGGGTATGGCTACACCTTC. This sequence joins TRBV4-1 and TRBJ1-2, with 7 bases lining up with TRBD1. Germline V lookup: CDR1 MGHRA, CDR2 YSYEKL. The CDR3 spans 15 residues. Trimming took 0 bases from V and 5 from J; bases not matched to a gene: 6.

The chain joins TRBV7-3 to TRBJ2-7; TRBD2 matches 14 bases. Germline CDR1 reads SGHTA; CDR2 reads FQGTGA. The V segment lost 5 bases and the J segment 7 bases; nucleotides outside the gene matches: 10. The length of the CDR3 is 16 residues. CDR3 loop: CASSQTPTSGRGEQYF. The DNA of the CDR3 is TGTGCCAGCAGCCAAACCCCGACTAGCGGGAGGGGTGAGCAGTACTTC.

This chain uses TRBV6-1 with TRBJ2-3, with TRBD1 matching over 9 bases. The germline V gene has CDR1 MNHNS and CDR2 SASEGT. V lost 6 bases, J lost 3 bases, and 7 bases stayed unmatched. The CDR3 has 15 residues. CDR3 amino acids: CASRTRDRVTDTQYF. CDR3 DNA sequence: TGTGCCAGCAGAACCCGGGACAGGGTTACAGATACGCAGTATTTT.

The chain is built from TRBV9 and TRBJ2-1, with 7 bases identical to TRBD2. Per germline, CDR1 SGDLS and CDR2 YYNGEE. V dropped 3 bases and J dropped 2; count of bases not matched to a gene: 5. This CDR3 is built from 15 residues. This CDR3 reads CASSGSGNTYNEQFF. The CDR3 DNA is TGTGCCAGCAGCGGCAGCGGGAATACCTACAATGAGCAGTTCTTC.

The sample holds one count of this clone. This chain connects TRBV7-6 to TRBJ2-7; possibly TRBD2 for D (6 bases). The CDR3 is 14 residues long. Germline CDR1 reads SGHVS; CDR2 reads FNYEAQ. V dropped 2 bases and J dropped 2 bases, with 10 bases sitting between them. The chain's CDR3 is CASSLSGGAYEQYF. The CDR3 DNA reads TGTGCCAGCAGCTTATCGGGCGGGGCCTACGAGCAGTACTTC.

DNA for the CDR3: TGTGCCAGCAGCTCATATAGCGGGAGTGGGGAGACCCAGTACTTC. This codes for CASSSYSGSGETQYF. This rearrangement joins TRBV5-4 to TRBJ2-5, with TRBD2 identical over 9 bases. V was clipped by 3 bases and J by 5 bases; unmatched bases: 8. The germline V gene encodes CDR1 SGHNT and CDR2 YYREEE (reference sequence). The CDR3 covers 15 residues.

The gene calls are TRBV11-1 and TRBJ2-4; D is unclear. The CDR3 covers 16 residues. Per germline, CDR1 SGHAT and CDR2 FQDESV (reference sequence). Trimming removed 5 bases from V and 0 bases from J, with 14 bases in between. CDR3: CASSPRAPIAKNIQYF. The CDR3 DNA is TGTGCCAGCAGCCCCCGAGCACCTATAGCCAAAAACATTCAGTACTTC.

The chain uses TRBV11-2 and TRBJ2-1; D remains ambiguous. Per germline, CDR1 SGHAT and CDR2 FQNNGV. The CDR3 runs to 14 residues. The ends were cut back, 5 bases at V and 2 bases at J, with 10 bases in the middle. The chain's CDR3 is CASSPTGPYNEQFF. CDR3 nucleotide sequence: TGTGCCAGCAGCCCTACCGGCCCCTACAATGAGCAGTTCTTC.

The chain combines TRBV11-2 with TRBJ2-7, with D possibly called TRBD1 or TRBD2 (5 bases each). The germline V and J ends were trimmed by 3 bases and 10 bases, with 10 bases remaining between them. There are 11 residues in the CDR3. Germline V gene data show CDR1 as SGHAT and CDR2 as FQNNGV. CDR3 loop: CASSFWGSQYF. CDR3 DNA: TGTGCCAGCAGCTTTTGGGGGAGCCAGTACTTC.

The V call is TRBV7-9, the J call TRBJ1-2; no reliable D call. The germline V and J ends were trimmed by 5 bases and 0 bases, with 7 bases remaining between them. The germline V gene encodes CDR1 SEHNR and CDR2 FQNEAQ (reference sequence). CDR3 length: 13 amino acids. The CDR3 here is CASSLSTNYGYTF. For the CDR3, the DNA is TGTGCCAGCAGCCTGAGCACTAACTATGGCTACACCTTC.

This clone was counted between two and nine times. The chain links TRBV7-3 to TRBJ2-1, with 7 bases matching TRBD2. Germline lookup yields CDR1 SGHTA and CDR2 FQGTGA. The V and J ends lost 5 bases and 6 bases, in that order; junction bases with no gene match: 4. The CDR3 contains 13 residues. CDR3 in amino acids: CASSQSGINEQFF. The CDR3 DNA reads as TGTGCCAGCAGCCAGAGCGGGATCAATGAGCAGTTCTTC.

The rearrangement uses TRBV15 and TRBJ2-4, with TRBD2 matching over 7 bases. V lost 5 bases and J lost 3; bases outside the gene matches: 10. Looked up from germline, CDR1 is LNHNV and CDR2 is YYDKDF (reference sequence). The CDR3 spans 16 residues. CDR3 residues: CATSAPVTSVKNIQYF. CDR3 DNA: TGTGCCACCAGCGCTCCTGTCACTAGCGTCAAAAACATTCAGTACTTC.

Only a few counts were recorded for this clone. The V call is TRBV11-3, the J call TRBJ2-1; weak D call: TRBD1 (5 bases). Germline CDR1 reads SGHNT; CDR2 reads YENEEA. The V end was cut by 5 bases, the J end by 2 bases, with 10 bases between. The CDR3 has 14 residues. CDR3 loop: CASSRRGPYNEQFF. The CDR3 DNA sequence: TGTGCCAGCAGCCGTAGGGGCCCCTACAATGAGCAGTTCTTC.